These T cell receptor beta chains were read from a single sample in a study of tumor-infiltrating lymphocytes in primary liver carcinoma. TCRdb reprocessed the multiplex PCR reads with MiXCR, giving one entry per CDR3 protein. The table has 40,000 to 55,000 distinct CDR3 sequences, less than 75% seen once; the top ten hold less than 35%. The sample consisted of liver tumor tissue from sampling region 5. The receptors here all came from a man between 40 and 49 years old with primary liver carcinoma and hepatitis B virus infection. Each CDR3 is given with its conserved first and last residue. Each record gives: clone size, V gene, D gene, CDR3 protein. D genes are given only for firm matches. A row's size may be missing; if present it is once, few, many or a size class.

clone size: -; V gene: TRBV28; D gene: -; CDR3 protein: CTSSSPGGKGRYEQYF
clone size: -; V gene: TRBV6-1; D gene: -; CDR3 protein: CASSGRADSDTQYF
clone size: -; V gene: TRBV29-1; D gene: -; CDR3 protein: CSAVGLGPFNEQFF
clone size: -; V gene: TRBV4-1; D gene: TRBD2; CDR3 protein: CASSHLGLTGKLVGYNEQFF
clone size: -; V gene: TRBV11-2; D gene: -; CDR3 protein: CASSLGVPGTDTQYF
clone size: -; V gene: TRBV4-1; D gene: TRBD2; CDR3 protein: CASSQVGGYNEQFF
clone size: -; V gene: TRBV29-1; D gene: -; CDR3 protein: CSVDREGRGQGYTF
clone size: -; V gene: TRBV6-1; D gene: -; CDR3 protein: CATLITRVDYGYTF
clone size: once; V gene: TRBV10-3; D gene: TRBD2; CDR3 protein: CAISEGSTRLAGVGEQFF
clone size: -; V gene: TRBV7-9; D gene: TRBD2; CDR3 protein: CASSQSGRAFETQYF
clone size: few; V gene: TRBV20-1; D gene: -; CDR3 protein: CSASDPQETQYF
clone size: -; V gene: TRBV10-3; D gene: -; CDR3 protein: CAISDPAGVSYNEQFF
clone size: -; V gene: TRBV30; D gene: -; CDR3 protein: CAWVERDSPFHF
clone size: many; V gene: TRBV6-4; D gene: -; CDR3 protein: CASSDSIRQGEEETQYF
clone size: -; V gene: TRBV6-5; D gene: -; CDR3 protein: CASITKVAGNTIYF
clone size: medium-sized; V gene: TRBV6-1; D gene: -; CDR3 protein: CASSERGLGNQPQHF
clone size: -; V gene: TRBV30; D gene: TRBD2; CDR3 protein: CVWSAIAGTYNEQFF
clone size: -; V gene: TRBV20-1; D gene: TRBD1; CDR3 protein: CSAGTDRIEAFF
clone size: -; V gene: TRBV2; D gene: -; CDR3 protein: CASEETPNSSPHF
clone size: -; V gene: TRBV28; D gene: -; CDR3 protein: CASTFQPGSYEQNF
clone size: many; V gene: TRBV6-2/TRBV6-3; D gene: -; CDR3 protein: CASSTGTSYNEQFF
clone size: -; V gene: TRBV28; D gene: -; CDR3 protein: CASRGKGVLPQHF
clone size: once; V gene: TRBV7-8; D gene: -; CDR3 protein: CASSPGTTNEKLFF
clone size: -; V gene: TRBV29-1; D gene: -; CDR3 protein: CSAGGRTVETQYF
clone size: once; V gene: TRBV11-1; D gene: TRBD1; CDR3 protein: CASSFNFARTGQPYEQYF
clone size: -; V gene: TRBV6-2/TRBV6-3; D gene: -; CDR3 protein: CASSYDGSASYNEQFF
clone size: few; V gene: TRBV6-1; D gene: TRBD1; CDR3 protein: CASRGQGDYDYTF
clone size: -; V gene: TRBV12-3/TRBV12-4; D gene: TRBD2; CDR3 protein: CPSSLNGGDIQYF
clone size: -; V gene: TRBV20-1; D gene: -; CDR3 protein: CSARELGSVAGELFF
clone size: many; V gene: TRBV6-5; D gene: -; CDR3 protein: CASSVPGSTDTQYF
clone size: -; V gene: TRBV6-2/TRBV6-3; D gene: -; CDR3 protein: CASSTAKRLSSYEQHF
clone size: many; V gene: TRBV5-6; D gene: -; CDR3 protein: CASSTYRTGNQPQHF
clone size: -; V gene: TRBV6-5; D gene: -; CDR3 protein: CASITEENTEAFF
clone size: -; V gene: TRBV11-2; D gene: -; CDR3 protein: CAIPKEAPYEQYF
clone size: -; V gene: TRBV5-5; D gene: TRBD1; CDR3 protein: CASRPPGGDTGELFF